These 27 T cell receptor beta chains were sequenced from one sample in a study of shared clonotypes between healthy human individuals. TCRdb keeps only in-frame clones here, not all; method: immunoSEQ multiplex PCR. The table includes about 2 million clones, roughly 94% detected once. Terminally differentiated effector memory CD45RA+ cells were excluded from the naive CD8 cells, which were CD45RO-negative and positively selected for CCR7. The sample taken for sequencing was naive CD8+ T cells sorted from blood. The receptors here all came from a man aged 18 to 30 in good health.

Comments on this clone: The sample has other DNA sequences that encode this CDR3 too. The rearrangement joins TRBV2 to TRBJ1-1; D call uncertain. V was pared by 6 bases and J by 1 base, with 6 bases between. The CDR3 has 12 amino acids. Germline values: CDR1 SNHLY, CDR2 FYNNEI. In DNA form, the CDR3 reads TGTGCCAGCAGAGAGGGGAACACTGAAGCTTTCTTT. It yields the protein CASREGNTEAFF.

The gene calls are TRBV4-1 and TRBJ1-1; 8 bases match TRBD1. J gave up 4 bases and V 0 bases, and 13 bases lay outside the gene matches. From germline, CDR1 is MGHRA and CDR2 YSYEKL. The CDR3 length is 18 residues. CDR3 sequence: CASSQDTARGHSGTEAFF. As DNA, the CDR3 is TGCGCCAGCAGCCAAGATACGGCCAGGGGGCATTCGGGCACTGAAGCTTTCTTT.

This chain uses TRBV19 with TRBJ2-1; the D gene is possibly TRBD2 (6 bases). V lost 4 bases and J lost 6, with 16 bases in between. Germline V lookup: CDR1 LNHDA, CDR2 SQIVND (reference sequence). CDR3 length equals 15 residues. Here the CDR3 reads CASSTGGLSVNEQFF. CDR3 nucleotides: TGTGCCAGTAGTACCGGAGGGCTATCGGTCAATGAGCAGTTCTTC. Filled out from reference TRBV19 and TRBJ2-1, the complete variable domain reads DGGITQSPKYLFRKEGQNVTLSCEQNLNHDAMYWYRQDPGQGLRLIYYSQIVNDFQKGDIAEGYSVSREKKESFPLTVTSAQKNPTAFYLCASSTGGLSVNEQFFGPGTRLTVL.

The chain uses TRBV9 and TRBJ2-1; no clear D gene. Trimming cost V 0 bases and J 7 bases, with 11 bases left between them. The CDR3 consists of 14 residues. CDR1 and CDR2 (germline): SGDLS, YYNGEE. The CDR3 protein is CASSVGLGSNEQFF. The DNA for the CDR3 is TGTGCCAGCAGCGTAGGGTTGGGTTCTAATGAGCAGTTCTTC. Full variable domain (outside the CDR3, taken from reference TRBV9 and TRBJ2-1): DSGVTQTPKHLITATGQRVTLRCSPRSGDLSVYWYQQSLDQGLQFLIQYYNGEERAKGNILERFSAQQFPDLHSELNLSSLELGDSALYFCASSVGLGSNEQFFGPGTRLTVL.

V gene TRBV28 combines with J gene TRBJ1-1, with D perhaps TRBD1 (5 bases). The germline V gene encodes CDR1 MDHEN and CDR2 SYDVKM. The CDR3 has 16 amino acids. Trimming removed 6 bases from V and 4 bases from J, with 21 bases in between. The CDR3 spells CASSLLWGVEGTEAFF. CDR3 DNA: TGTGCCAGCAGCTTACTTTGGGGGGTAGAGGGCACTGAAGCTTTCTTT.

The genes are TRBV21-1 and TRBJ1-6; the tabulated D call, TRBD1, remains unverified against the DNA. TRBV21-1 has pseudogene status. This CDR3 region has 17 residues. The CDR3 is CASSEPSGGSYNSPLHF. As DNA, the CDR3 is TGTGCCAGCAGCGAACCCTCAGGGGGTTCCTATAATTCACCCCTCCACTTT.

Turning to this clone: Other nucleotide sequences from this sample produce the same CDR3. The chain combines TRBV7-9 with TRBJ2-3; 11 bases align to TRBD2. There are 16 residues in the CDR3. Germline values: CDR1 SEHNR, CDR2 FQNEAQ (reference sequence). Losses at the gene ends were 2 bases for V and 2 bases for J; bases not matched to a gene: 3. CDR3 in DNA: TGTGCCAGCAGCTTACTAGCGGGGGGTCCCACAGATACGCAGTATTTT. This codes for CASSLLAGGPTDTQYF.

The CDR3 sequence: CASSSVGSEQYF. Written as DNA, the CDR3 is TGCGCCAGCAGCTCGGTGGGGTCCGAGCAGTACTTC. The chain is built from TRBV4-1 and TRBJ2-7; D gene ambiguous. The CDR3 loop spans 12 amino acids. Germline lookup yields CDR1 MGHRA and CDR2 YSYEKL. The ends were cut back, 5 bases at V and 6 bases at J, with 11 bases in the middle.

The CDR3 region is CASRPTSAVAYEQYF. DNA of the CDR3: TGTGCCAGCAGGCCCACTAGCGCCGTCGCCTACGAGCAGTACTTC. J is TRBJ2-7 and V is TRBV6-1; 7 bases are a match to TRBD2. The CDR3 extends over 15 amino acids. Unmatched junction bases numbered 10, after V lost 6 bases and J lost 2 bases. Germline V lookup: CDR1 MNHNS, CDR2 SASEGT.

This clone was picked up one time. The J gene is TRBJ2-7, the V gene TRBV27; 10 nucleotides agree with TRBD1. The V segment lost 0 bases and the J segment 5 bases; nucleotides outside the gene matches: 7. Germline-derived CDR1 and CDR2 are MNHEY and SMNVEV (reference sequence). CDR3 length equals 16 residues. DNA for the CDR3: TGTGCCAGCAGTTTATCGAAAGGGACAGGGGTAAACGAGCAGTACTTC. It translates to CASSLSKGTGVNEQYF.

The chain is built from TRBV30 and TRBJ2-2, with D unresolved. Trimming left V 7 bases short and J 0 bases short, with 6 bases between. This CDR3 comprises 12 residues. CDR1 and CDR2 (germline): GTSNPN, SVGIG (reference sequence). CDR3 sequence: CASGTNTGELFF. DNA for the CDR3: TGTGCCTCGGGCACGAACACCGGGGAGCTGTTTTTT.

This clone came up once. The chain links TRBV7-9 to TRBJ2-7; possibly TRBD2 for D (6 bases). Germline loops: CDR1 SEHNR, CDR2 FQNEAQ (reference sequence). The CDR3 length is 15 residues. V was trimmed by 5 bases and J by 5 bases, leaving 19 bases between them. As DNA, the CDR3 is TGTGCCAGCAGCGGCCCCCCCCTAGCGAACGACGAGCAGTACTTC. Translating gives CASSGPPLANDEQYF.

The chain employs TRBV6-5 and TRBJ2-7, with TRBD2 matching 9 bases. CDR1 MNHEY and CDR2 SVGAGI come from the germline V gene. V shed 4 bases, J shed 6 bases, and the junction held 4 bases outside the gene matches. CDR3 size: 13 residues. This CDR3 is CASSSGLAGEQYF. CDR3 bases: TGTGCCAGCAGTTCGGGACTAGCAGGCGAGCAGTACTTC.

The genes are TRBV29-1 and TRBJ1-4; 7 positions match TRBD1. V dropped 3 bases and J dropped 10; count of bases not matched to a gene: 5. The CDR3 is 12 residues long. The germline gives CDR1 SQVTM, CDR2 ANQGSEA. In DNA form, the CDR3 reads TGCAGCGTTGAGGGGACAGAGGGAAAACTGTTTTTT. Translated: CSVEGTEGKLFF.

CDR3 bases: TGTGCCAGCAGTTTCGGGACAGCCTCCTACAATGAGCAGTTCTTC. Its translation is CASSFGTASYNEQFF. The V and J genes are TRBV27 and TRBJ2-1; 7 bases fit TRBD1. Trimming took 3 bases from V and 0 from J; bases not matched to a gene: 2. The CDR3 is made up of 15 amino acids. Looked up from germline, CDR1 is MNHEY and CDR2 is SMNVEV (reference sequence).

A word on this clone: The sample has other DNA sequences that encode this CDR3 too. The chain has TRBV27 and TRBJ1-5, with D possibly TRBD1 on 6 matching bases. Between the trimmed V and J ends, which lost 6 bases and 0 bases, there was a span of 9 bases. From germline, CDR1 is MNHEY and CDR2 SMNVEV (reference sequence). The CDR3 length is 14 residues. CDR3 amino acids: CASSDRYSNQPQHF. CDR3 sequence (DNA): TGTGCCAGCAGCGACAGGTATAGCAATCAGCCCCAGCATTTT.

The chain recombines TRBV5-4 with TRBJ2-2; 8 bases align to TRBD1. The CDR3 consists of 16 residues. V shed 6 bases and J 4 bases; nucleotides not matched to a gene: 11. Germline assignment: CDR1 SGHNT and CDR2 YYREEE (reference sequence). This CDR3 reads CASTRTDRVGTGELFF. The CDR3 coding sequence is TGTGCCAGCACCCGGACGGACAGGGTGGGCACCGGGGAGCTGTTTTTT.

The genes are TRBV4-1 and TRBJ2-7, with D perhaps matching TRBD1 (5 bases). V lost 0 bases to trimming and J lost 3 bases, with 15 bases between them. Germline V gene lookup returns CDR1 MGHRA and CDR2 YSYEKL. The CDR3 loop spans 16 amino acids. CDR3 DNA: TGCGCCAGCAGCCAAGAGTTAGAGACAGCAGTCTACGAGCAGTACTTC. Translation: CASSQELETAVYEQYF.

This clone was observed a handful of times. V gene TRBV30 combines with J gene TRBJ1-4, with D unresolved. The V gene lost 8 bases and the J gene lost 7 bases, with 8 bases spanning the gap. This CDR3 is built from 10 residues. CDR1 and CDR2 (germline): GTSNPN, SVGIG (reference sequence). The CDR3 reads CALSGEKLFF. CDR3 nucleotide sequence: TGTGCCCTCTCGGGTGAAAAACTGTTTTTT.

V gene TRBV1 combines with J gene TRBJ2-2; the table's TRBD2 call for D was not verified on the DNA. TRBV1 is flagged as a pseudogene. The CDR3 is 15 amino acids. CDR3 residues: CTSRLIAGVTGELFF. The DNA for the CDR3 is TGCACCAGCAGATTAATAGCGGGAGTAACCGGGGAGCTGTTTTTT.

The J gene is TRBJ2-3, the V gene TRBV29-1; 13 nucleotides match TRBD2. This CDR3 has 16 amino acids. The V gene end was trimmed by 4 bases and the J gene end by 2 bases; junction bases not matched to a gene: 6. CDR1 is SQVTM and CDR2 is ANQGSEA in the germline V gene. CDR3 loop: CSVVGTSGEDTDTQYF. DNA of the CDR3: TGCAGCGTTGTGGGGACTAGCGGGGAAGACACAGATACGCAGTATTTT.

V usage is TRBV28 and J usage is TRBJ1-5; D gene uncertain. Germline CDR1 reads MDHEN; CDR2 reads SYDVKM. The V end was cut by 4 bases, the J end by 5 bases, with 12 bases between. The CDR3 sequence is 14 residues long. The CDR3 is CASSYPEGYQPQHF. The CDR3 DNA is TGTGCCAGCAGTTACCCGGAGGGCTATCAGCCCCAGCATTTT.

With regard to this clone: The identical CDR3 is also encoded by other nucleotide sequences in the sample. The chain employs TRBV9 and TRBJ1-4; 7 nucleotides line up with TRBD1. The junction had 8 bases not matched to a gene; V was cut back by 4 bases and J by 5 bases. The CDR3 sequence is 15 residues long. The germline gives CDR1 SGDLS, CDR2 YYNGEE. The CDR3 sequence is CASSPGTATNEKLFF. The CDR3 DNA reads as TGTGCCAGCAGCCCCGGGACAGCGACGAATGAAAAACTGTTTTTT.

J is TRBJ2-3 and V is TRBV4-3, with TRBD1 matching 9 bases. The V segment lost 3 bases and the J segment 0 bases; nucleotides outside the gene matches: 4. Germline CDR1 reads LGHNA; CDR2 reads YSLEER. CDR3 length: 16 amino acids. CDR3 sequence: CASSHPGQGSTDTQYF. The CDR3 nucleotides are TGCGCCAGCAGCCATCCGGGACAGGGTAGCACAGATACGCAGTATTTT.

The chain uses TRBV28 and TRBJ2-1, with D possibly matching TRBD1 (5 bases). CDR1 is MDHEN and CDR2 is SYDVKM in the germline V gene. This CDR3 is 19 amino acids long. V lost 6 bases and J 0 bases, leaving 24 bases between the germline ends. The CDR3 region is CASSLPKVPIRDSYNEQFF. CDR3 DNA sequence: TGTGCCAGCAGCCTACCTAAGGTCCCTATCAGGGACTCCTACAATGAGCAGTTCTTC.

This clone appeared a few times. The V gene is TRBV27, the J gene TRBJ2-1; 9 bases fit TRBD1. The CDR3 covers 17 residues. Germline V gene lookup returns CDR1 MNHEY and CDR2 SMNVEV (reference sequence). Losses at the gene ends were 8 bases for V and 4 bases for J; bases not matched to a gene: 15. CDR3 nucleotide sequence: TGTGCCAGCCAACCGACCTTCGGGACAGGGACTTACAATGAGCAGTTCTTC. It specifies CASQPTFGTGTYNEQFF.

CDR3: CSVEGDSFGYTF. DNA for the CDR3: TGCAGCGTTGAAGGGGACAGTTTTGGCTACACCTTC. V usage is TRBV29-1 and J usage is TRBJ1-2, with 7 positions matching TRBD1. The germline CDR1 and CDR2 sequences are SQVTM and ANQGSEA. V shed 1 base, J shed 7 bases, and the junction held 3 bases outside the gene matches. CDR3 length: 12 amino acids.